This T cell receptor beta chain originates from a study of T cells in narcolepsy. Deletions cut 6 bases from V and 7 bases from J, with 22 bases between. Looked up from germline, CDR1 is MDHEN and CDR2 is SYDVKM. The CDR3 sequence is 16 residues long. Sequencing was performed with immunoSEQ multiplex PCR; in TCRdb, only in-frame clones are kept and a portion is missing. The sample carries about 32,000 clones, 75% to 90% recorded once. The receptor's source is a human donor with narcolepsy. The chain is built from TRBV28 and TRBJ1-5, with D possibly TRBD1 on 5 matching bases. Sample: CD45RA- memory CD4+ T cells from PBMCs. CDR3 residues: CASRPSSQGNKQPQHF. For the CDR3, the DNA is TGTGCCAGCAGACCCAGCAGTCAGGGTAACAAACAGCCCCAGCATTTT. The complete variable domain, with remaining parts taken from reference TRBV28 and TRBJ1-5, reads DVKVTQSSRYLVKRTGEKVFLECVQDMDHENMFWYRQDPGLGLRLIYFSYDVKMKEKGDIPEGYSVSREKKERFSLILESASTNQTSMYLCASRPSSQGNKQPQHFGDGTRLSIL.